This T cell receptor beta chain was captured in a study of blood T cell repertoires in COVID-19. Study at large: COVID-19 samples, acute and convalescent, were from the United States, Italy and Spain. Sample material is recorded as cDNA or gDNA derived from T cells, B-cell-depleted T cells, or PBMCs.

The V gene lost 5 bases and the J gene lost 6 bases, with 22 bases spanning the gap. The V gene's germline CDR1 is MDHEN and CDR2 SYDVKM. The CDR3 runs 16 residues. Only one count was recorded for this clone. Original handling: Amplification of reference gene primers provided the estimated nucleated cell counts. The assay was immunoSEQ multiplex PCR, and TCRdb's table has in-frame clones only and misses some. The V and J calls and clone size are taken from that table; D and trimming were inferred from the DNA. The sample consists of roughly 100,000 clones, roughly 87% of them appearing once. The chain couples TRBV28 to TRBJ1-2; the D gene is possibly TRBD1 (5 bases). The sample consisted of peripheral blood. The TCR was taken from a woman of 80 years or more in a cohort sampled during active COVID-19. In DNA, the CDR3 is TGTGCCAGCAGTCCTAATGGGTGGGGCACCACAGATGGCTACACCTTC. Translating it yields CASSPNGWGTTDGYTF.